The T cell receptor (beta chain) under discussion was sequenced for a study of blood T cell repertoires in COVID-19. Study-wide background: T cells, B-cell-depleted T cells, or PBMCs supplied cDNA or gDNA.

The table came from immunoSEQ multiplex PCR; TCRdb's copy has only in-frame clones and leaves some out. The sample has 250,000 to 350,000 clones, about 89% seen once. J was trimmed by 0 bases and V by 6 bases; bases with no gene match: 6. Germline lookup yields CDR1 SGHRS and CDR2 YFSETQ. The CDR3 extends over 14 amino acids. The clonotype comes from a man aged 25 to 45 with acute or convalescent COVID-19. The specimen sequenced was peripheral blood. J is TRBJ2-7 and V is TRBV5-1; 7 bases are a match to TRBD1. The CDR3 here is CASTRGTVSYEQYF. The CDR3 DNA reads TGCGCCAGCACCAGGGGGACCGTCTCCTACGAGCAGTACTTC.